The source of this T cell receptor (beta chain) is a study of blood T cell repertoires in COVID-19. The wider study: Samples taken during acute and convalescent COVID-19 were collected in the United States, Italy and Spain. From T cells, B-cell-depleted T cells, or PBMCs came the material, which was cDNA or gDNA.

This clone was seen a handful of times. This CDR3 comprises 12 residues. CDR1 is SGHNT and CDR2 is YYREEE in the germline V gene (reference sequence). With 0 bases removed from V and 5 bases from J, the gap between germline ends came to 6 bases. The authors' processing: Counts of nucleated cells, estimated from reference gene primer amplification, were obtained. The data were produced by immunoSEQ multiplex PCR, yet TCRdb's version contains in-frame clones alone and is incomplete. V and J calls and clone size are copied from that table; D and trimming were computed from the DNA. The data contain 50,000 to 80,000 clones, about 90% of them singletons.

Sample: peripheral blood. The TCR was taken from a man aged 55 to 70 with acute or convalescent COVID-19. The chain combines TRBV5-4 with TRBJ2-7, with D unclear. CDR3 protein: CASSLARDEQYF. The CDR3 bases are TGTGCCAGCAGCTTGGCCCGGGACGAGCAGTACTTC.